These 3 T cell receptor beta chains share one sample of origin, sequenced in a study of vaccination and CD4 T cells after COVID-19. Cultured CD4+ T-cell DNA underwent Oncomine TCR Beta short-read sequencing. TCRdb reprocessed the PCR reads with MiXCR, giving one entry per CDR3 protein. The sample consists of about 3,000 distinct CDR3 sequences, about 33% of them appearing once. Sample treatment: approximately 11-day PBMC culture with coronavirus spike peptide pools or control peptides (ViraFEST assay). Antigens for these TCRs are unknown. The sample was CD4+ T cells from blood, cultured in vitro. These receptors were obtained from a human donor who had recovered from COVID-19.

The CDR3 here is CASTRREGAFADTQYF. CDR3 coding DNA: TGTGCCAGCACGAGGAGGGAGGGGGCTTTCGCAGATACGCAGTATTTT. This chain uses TRBV9 with TRBJ2-3, with D perhaps matching TRBD1 or TRBD2 (7 bases each). V was trimmed by 6 bases and J by 4 bases, leaving 21 bases between them. The length of the CDR3 is 16 residues. Germline V gene sequence: CDR1 SGDLS, CDR2 YYNGEE.

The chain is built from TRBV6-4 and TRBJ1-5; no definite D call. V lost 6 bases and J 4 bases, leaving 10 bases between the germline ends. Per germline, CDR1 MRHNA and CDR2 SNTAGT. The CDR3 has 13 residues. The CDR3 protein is CASSRESNQPQHF. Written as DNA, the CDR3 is TGTGCCAGCAGCCGGGAGAGTAATCAGCCCCAGCATTTT.

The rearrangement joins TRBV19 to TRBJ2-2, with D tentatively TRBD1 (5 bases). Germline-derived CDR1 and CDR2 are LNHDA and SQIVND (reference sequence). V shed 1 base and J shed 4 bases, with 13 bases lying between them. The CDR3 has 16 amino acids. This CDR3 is CASSIVEGASTGELFF. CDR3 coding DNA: TGTGCCAGTAGTATAGTGGAAGGGGCGAGCACCGGGGAGCTGTTTTTT.